Each of the 22 T cell receptor beta chains below was sequenced from the same sample in a study of T cell clonality in common variable immunodeficiency. Profiling relied on immunoSEQ multiplex PCR, and the TCRdb table lists in-frame clones only, not all of them. Observed are around 29,000 clones, no singletons, with the top ten taking about 12%. Sequencing used peripheral blood mononuclear cells. The receptors derive from a person aged 18 to 69 in good health.

In its sample, this clone was seen many times. CDR3 DNA (partial): TGCAGTGCTCCCCTCACTAGCGGGGGCTACGAG. Protein: CSAPLTSGGYE. The entire CDR3 protein reads CSAPLTSGGYEQYF. The V and J genes are TRBV20-1 and TRBJ2-7; TRBD2 matches 11 bases. The CDR3 extends 3 residues past the end of the read, so its final part is completed from the germline J gene. V shed 5 bases and J 3 bases; nucleotides not matched to a gene: 6. CDR3 length equals 14 residues. Per the germline V gene, CDR1 is DFQATT and CDR2 is SNEGSKA (reference sequence).

This clone was counted ten times or more. The CDR3 end lies 3 residues beyond the end of the read and is filled in from the germline J gene. This chain joins TRBV7-3 and TRBJ1-2, with 9 bases fitting TRBD1. Germline CDR1 SGHTA, CDR2 FQGTGA. V dropped 4 bases and J dropped 4; count of bases not matched to a gene: 7. The CDR3 has 15 residues. The CDR3 reads CASSWTGEGTYGYTF. The covered CDR3 bases are TGTGCCAGCAGCTGGACAGGGGAAGGGACCTATGGC.

This clone was picked up many times. The CDR3 end falls 3 residues outside the read, so it is completed with the germline J gene. The chain joins TRBV18 to TRBJ1-6, with D uncertain. The germline CDR1 and CDR2 sequences are KGHSH and LQKENI. CDR3 length: 13 residues. The ends were cut back, 2 bases at V and 8 bases at J, with 7 bases in the middle. The sequenced CDR3 bases are TGTGCCAGCTCACCATACTCTGATTCACCC. Its protein is CASSPYSDSP. The CDR3 reads in full as CASSPYSDSPLHF.

To note about this clone: The read terminates 3 residues ahead of where the CDR3 ends, so the germline J gene completes it. The chain recombines TRBV2 with TRBJ1-3, with D perhaps matching TRBD1 (6 bases). CDR1 is SNHLY, CDR2 FYNNEI, per germline. There are 14 residues in the CDR3. V lost 7 bases, J lost 0 bases, and 10 bases lay in between. The CDR3 is CASTDRFSGNTIYF. The part of the CDR3 DNA that was read is TGTGCCAGCACAGACAGGTTCTCTGGAAACACC.

Ten or more counts support this clone. Sequencing ends 3 residues short of the CDR3 end; the germline J gene provides the rest. The V gene is TRBV14, the J gene TRBJ2-3; 8 nucleotides align to TRBD2. V trimming: 6 bases; J trimming: 8 bases; junction bases outside the gene matches: 1. Looked up from germline, CDR1 is SGHDN and CDR2 is FVKESK. This CDR3 is 11 amino acids long. This CDR3 is CASSLAGTQYF. Incomplete CDR3 DNA: TGTGCCAGCAGTCTAGCGGGTACG. Together with reference TRBV14 and TRBJ2-3, the CDR3 gives the full variable domain: EAGVTQFPSHSVIEKGQTVTLRCDPISGHDNLYWYRRVMGKEIKFLLHFVKESKQDESGMPNNRFLAERTGGTYSTLKVQPAELEDSGVYFCASSLAGTQYFGPGTRLTVL.

Only a few counts were recorded for this clone. The junction differs from germline at one of its ends, possibly a read error. The CDR3 end lies 3 residues beyond the end of the read and is filled in from the germline J gene. In the same sample, other DNA sequences code for this CDR3. The chain recombines TRBV18 with TRBJ1-3; maybe TRBD1 (6 bases). Germline V gives CDR1 KGHSH, CDR2 LQKENI. The CDR3 sequence is 15 residues long. CDR3: CASSPTGKSGNTIYF. The sequenced part of the CDR3 DNA is TGTGCTAGCTCACCTACAGGGAAATCTGGAAACACC.

Details on this clone: Read sequence stops 3 residues before the CDR3 end, and the germline J gene provides the missing end. The genes are TRBV18 and TRBJ2-5; possibly TRBD2 for D (6 bases). Looked up from germline, CDR1 is KGHSH and CDR2 is LQKENI. The V end lost 0 bases, the J end lost 4 bases, and 6 bases lay between the germline ends. CDR3 size: 13 residues. The CDR3 region is CASSPPGGETQYF. The part of the CDR3 DNA that was read is TGTGCCAGCTCACCACCGGGGGGAGAGACC.

This clone was detected only a few times. Read coverage stops 3 residues before the CDR3 terminus; the germline J gene supplies the remainder. The J gene is TRBJ1-3, the V gene TRBV20-1; D is perhaps TRBD1 (6 bases). Between the trimmed V and J ends, which lost 1 base and 4 bases, there was a span of 11 bases. The CDR3 length is 14 residues. Germline CDR1 DFQATT, CDR2 SNEGSKA (reference sequence). The CDR3 loop reads CSARAPDSGNTIYF. Incomplete CDR3 DNA: TGCAGTGCTAGAGCCCCGGACAGCGGAAACACC.

At least ten counts were recorded for this clone. The CDR3 region is CSAPLPGEQFF. The CDR3 bases that were read are TGCAGTGCTCCGCTTCCGGGTGAG. V and J are TRBV20-1 and TRBJ2-1, with D unresolved. Read sequence stops 3 residues before the CDR3 end, and the germline J gene provides the missing end. CDR1 is DFQATT, CDR2 SNEGSKA, per germline (reference sequence). V was shortened by 5 bases and J by 9 bases, with 11 bases between the two germline ends. CDR3 size: 11 residues.

This clone was recorded many times. The CDR3 extends 3 residues past the end of the read, so its final part is completed from the germline J gene. V is TRBV5-1 and J is TRBJ1-2; D is perhaps TRBD1 (6 bases). The CDR3 spans 14 residues. Between the trimmed V and J ends, which lost 3 bases and 6 bases, there was a span of 15 bases. CDR1 is SGHRS and CDR2 is YFSETQ in the germline V gene. The CDR3 sequence is CASSSGHPSDGYTF. The DNA read from the CDR3 is TGCGCCAGCAGCTCGGGACACCCGTCAGATGGC.

By share of the sample, this clone is medium-sized. The read comes to an end 3 residues before the CDR3 does, leaving the germline J gene to fill in the end. The J gene is TRBJ2-3, the V gene TRBV28, with 9 bases lining up with TRBD2. V lost 4 bases, J lost 5 bases, and 1 base stayed unmatched. The CDR3 has 13 amino acids. Germline lookup yields CDR1 MDHEN and CDR2 SYDVKM. Incomplete CDR3 DNA: TGTGCCAGCAGTTCACTAGCGGGAGATACG. Protein product: CASSSLAGDT. From start to end, the CDR3 is CASSSLAGDTQYF. Full variable domain (rest looked up from reference TRBV28 and TRBJ2-3): DVKVTQSSRYLVKRTGEKVFLECVQDMDHENMFWYRQDPGLGLRLIYFSYDVKMKEKGDIPEGYSVSREKKERFSLILESASTNQTSMYLCASSSLAGDTQYFGPGTRLTVL.

This clone occurred a few times. The sequence runs out 3 residues before the end of the CDR3; the remainder is reconstructed from the germline J gene. The chain uses TRBV20-1 and TRBJ2-3, with 8 bases that match TRBD1. This CDR3 spans 14 amino acids. Germline V lookup: CDR1 DFQATT, CDR2 SNEGSKA (reference sequence). Trimming removed 3 bases from V and 1 base from J; junction bases left unmatched: 3. Partial CDR3 DNA: TGCAGTGCTAGGCAGGGGGCTCGCACAGATACG. It encodes CSARQGARTDT. The full CDR3 protein is CSARQGARTDTQYF.

The table lists this clone with many counts. The read stops 3 residues short of the end of the CDR3; the missing end is completed from the germline J gene. The J gene is TRBJ2-7, the V gene TRBV18; TRBD1 might be the D (9 bases). Per the germline V gene, CDR1 is KGHSH and CDR2 is LQKENI. CDR3 length equals 17 residues. V was clipped by 2 bases and J by 2 bases, with 19 bases between them. The CDR3 bases that were read are TGTGCCAGCTCACCAGTCCGCGGGGGGACAGGGACCTACGAG. Protein product: CASSPVRGGTGTYE. The complete CDR3 protein is CASSPVRGGTGTYEQYF.

This clone was detected ten times or more. The sequenced part of the CDR3 DNA is TGTGCCAGCACCTCTGGGGGGCAAGAGACC. Its protein product is CASTSGGQET. The whole CDR3 sequence is CASTSGGQETQYF. The chain is built from TRBV5-4 and TRBJ2-5; possibly TRBD2 for D (6 bases). The read stops 3 residues short of the end of the CDR3; the missing end is completed from the germline J gene. Trimming cost V 6 bases and J 2 bases, with 11 bases left between them. The CDR3 contains 13 residues. Germline values: CDR1 SGHNT, CDR2 YYREEE (reference sequence). Full variable domain (rest looked up from reference TRBV5-4 and TRBJ2-5): ETGVTQSPTHLIKTRGQQVTLRCSSQSGHNTVSWYQQALGQGPQFIFQYYREEENGRGNFPPRFSGLQFPNYSSELNVNALELDDSALYLCASTSGGQETQYFGPGTRLLVL.

The table lists this clone with a few counts. The read gets to within 3 residues of the CDR3 end, and the germline J gene fills in the rest. The chain links TRBV7-9 to TRBJ1-1; D is undetermined. Germline V gives CDR1 SEHNR, CDR2 FQNEAQ (reference sequence). This CDR3 is 14 amino acids long. V was clipped by 5 bases and J by 3 bases, with 13 bases between them. The sequenced part of the CDR3 DNA is TGTGCCAGCAGCCTCAGTTTCGTGGACACTGAA. Translation: CASSLSFVDTE. The entire CDR3 protein reads CASSLSFVDTEAFF.

This clone was detected ten times or more. The read comes to an end 3 residues before the CDR3 does, leaving the germline J gene to fill in the end. The chain combines TRBV4-1 with TRBJ1-6; D is uncertain. Germline CDR1 and CDR2: MGHRA and YSYEKL. V was cut by 0 bases and J by 8 bases, with 11 bases left in between. CDR3 length: 15 amino acids. The CDR3 spells CASSQDGQSHSPLHF. Partial CDR3 DNA: TGCGCCAGCAGCCAAGATGGGCAGTCCCATTCACCC.

This clone showed up just a few times. Sequence at one end of the junction differs from germline and may be a read error. Read data end 3 residues before the CDR3 end; the end is taken from the germline J gene. This chain connects TRBV7-7 to TRBJ2-1, with 8 bases fitting TRBD2. CDR1 SSHAT and CDR2 FNYEAQ come from the germline V gene (reference sequence). The CDR3 runs to 16 residues. This CDR3 reads CASSLAGGGPYNEQFF. The sequenced part of the CDR3 DNA is TGTGCTAGCAGCTTAGCCGGCGGGGGGCCCTACAATGAG.

This clone was picked up many times. The read gets to within 3 residues of the CDR3 end, and the germline J gene fills in the rest. V and J are TRBV19 and TRBJ2-1; TRBD2 agrees at 10 bases. In germline, CDR1 is LNHDA, CDR2 SQIVND (reference sequence). CDR3 length equals 15 residues. J lost 7 bases, V lost 7 bases, and 10 bases had no gene match. CDR3 DNA, as far as it was read: TGTGCCAGTAAGGACCTAGCGGGGGCCTCAAATGAG. Residues: CASKDLAGASNE. The CDR3 in full is CASKDLAGASNEQFF.

This clone was picked up a small number of times. CDR3 residues: CSDWGKGSSGGEETQYF. The CDR3 bases that were read are TGCAGTGATTGGGGCAAGGGGAGTAGCGGGGGTGAAGAGACC. The V and J genes are TRBV20-1 and TRBJ2-5, with 9 bases fitting TRBD2. The read gets to within 3 residues of the CDR3 end, and the germline J gene fills in the rest. This CDR3 is 17 amino acids long. V dropped 7 bases and J dropped 3; count of bases not matched to a gene: 18. Germline values: CDR1 DFQATT, CDR2 SNEGSKA (reference sequence).

The sample holds many counts of this clone. The read stops 3 residues short of the end of the CDR3; the missing end is completed from the germline J gene. J is TRBJ2-1 and V is TRBV5-1; 9 nucleotides line up with TRBD2. Germline V CDR1 and CDR2: SGHRS, YFSETQ. Losses at the gene ends were 1 base for V and 7 bases for J; bases not matched to a gene: 3. This CDR3 comprises 14 residues. The CDR3 sequence: CASSLRGGENEQFF. CDR3 bases read: TGCGCCAGCAGCTTGCGCGGGGGGGAAAATGAG. Full variable domain (outside the CDR3, taken from reference TRBV5-1 and TRBJ2-1): KAGVTQTPRYLIKTRGQQVTLSCSPISGHRSVSWYQQTPGQGLQFLFEYFSETQRNKGNFPGRFSGRQFSNSRSEMNVSTLELGDSALYLCASSLRGGENEQFFGPGTRLTVL.

This clone has at least ten counts. Read sequence stops 3 residues before the CDR3 end, and the germline J gene provides the missing end. The rearrangement links TRBV11-2 to TRBJ2-3; a weak D match, TRBD2 (6 bases). V lost 3 bases and J lost 6, with 13 bases in between. CDR3 length equals 14 residues. Looked up from germline, CDR1 is SGHAT and CDR2 is FQNNGV. The CDR3 loop reads CASSLEGFGDTQYF. The CDR3 DNA, read in part, is TGTGCCAGCAGCTTGGAGGGTTTCGGTGATACG. Variable domain in full (rest from reference TRBV11-2 and TRBJ2-3): EAGVAQSPRYKIIEKRQSVAFWCNPISGHATLYWYQQILGQGPKLLIQFQNNGVVDDSQLPKDRFSAERLKGVDSTLKIQPAKLEDSAVYLCASSLEGFGDTQYFGPGTRLTVL.

This clone was observed many times. Sequencing ends 3 residues short of the CDR3 end; the germline J gene provides the rest. V and J are TRBV7-2 and TRBJ2-4; the match to TRBD2 covers 13 bases. Looked up from germline, CDR1 is SGHTA and CDR2 is FQGNSA. CDR3 length: 13 amino acids. The part of the CDR3 DNA that was read is TGTGCCAGCAGAAGGACTAGCGGGGGACCT. Protein sequence: CASRRTSGGP. The CDR3, in full, reads CASRRTSGGPQYF.